This T cell receptor beta chain stems from a study of technical replicates of blood from several donors. The data were produced by immunoSEQ multiplex PCR, yet TCRdb's version contains in-frame clones alone and is incomplete. The sample has tens of thousands of clones; about nine tenths are singletons. V lost 5 bases, J lost 6 bases, and 7 bases stayed unmatched. Per germline, CDR1 SGHNT and CDR2 YENEEA. This CDR3 has 15 residues. The sequence came from a human donor in good health. V usage is TRBV11-3 and J usage is TRBJ2-1, with 10 bases matching TRBD1. Sample: T cells isolated from PBMCs. CDR3 nucleotide sequence: TGTGCCAGCAGCCTTGACAGGGGGCGCGGCAATGAGCAGTTCTTC. This encodes CASSLDRGRGNEQFF.